The rows below give T cell receptor beta chains drawn from one sample of a study of T cell clones after liver transplantation. TCRdb's copy holds only in-frame clones and misses some; the assay was immunoSEQ multiplex PCR. The table lists 99,000 or so clones, 82% of them singletons. The sequences come from CD4+ T cells from blood, collected before liver transplant. The receptors stem from a human donor who received a liver transplant. Both conserved end residues are part of each CDR3. Each record gives: D gene, J gene, clone size, V gene, CDR3 protein, CDR3 DNA. D genes are given only for firm matches. Size tells how often a clone was seen (once, few, many) or the class of an expanded clone, and some rows leave it out.

- | TRBJ1-2 | - | TRBV2 | CASSFQGRYGYTF | TGTGCCAGCAGTTTTCAGGGCAGATATGGCTACACCTTC
TRBD2 | TRBJ2-2 | - | TRBV9 | CASSVASGRRVNTGELFF | TGTGCCAGCAGCGTAGCTAGCGGGAGGCGAGTGAACACCGGGGAGCTGTTTTTT
- | TRBJ1-1 | - | TRBV19 | CASIDQGTLKAFF | TGTGCCAGTATTGATCAGGGGACCTTAAAAGCTTTCTTT
- | TRBJ1-4 | - | TRBV4-1 | CASSQEVRATNEKLFF | TGCGCCAGCAGCCAAGAGGTTAGGGCAACTAATGAAAAACTGTTTTTT
- | TRBJ2-3 | - | TRBV19 | CASRSQSLRGTDTQYF | TGTGCCAGTAGAAGCCAGTCTTTGAGGGGCACAGATACGCAGTATTTT
- | TRBJ2-5 | - | TRBV5-5 | CASSPQGEETQYF | TGTGCCAGCAGCCCTCAGGGCGAGGAGACCCAGTACTTC
- | TRBJ1-6 | - | TRBV10-3 | CAISEGGTANSPLHF | TGTGCCATCAGTGAGGGGGGGACGGCGAATTCACCCCTCCACTTT
- | TRBJ1-3 | many | TRBV15 | CATSLRDTIYF | TGTGCCACCAGCCTAAGAGACACCATATATTTT
- | TRBJ2-2 | - | TRBV7-8 | CASSLVLAGIGRTGELFF | TGTGCCAGCAGCTTAGTGCTGGCAGGGATAGGGCGCACCGGGGAGCTGTTTTTT
- | TRBJ1-5 | - | TRBV28 | CASNRDTPGPQHF | TGTGCCAGCAACAGGGACACCCCCGGGCCCCAGCATTTT
TRBD1 | TRBJ1-2 | - | TRBV27 | CASRRQGSDYGYTF | TGTGCCAGCAGGCGACAGGGGTCGGACTATGGCTACACCTTC
- | TRBJ1-1 | - | TRBV11-2 | CASSSRGVWTEAFF | TGTGCCAGCAGCTCGCGGGGAGTATGGACTGAAGCTTTCTTT
- | TRBJ2-7 | - | TRBV7-3 | CASSLRDTYEQYF | TGTGCCAGCAGCTTACGGGACACCTACGAGCAGTACTTC
- | TRBJ1-5 | - | TRBV5-6 | CASSFWGYDQPQHF | TGTGCCAGCAGCTTTTGGGGTTACGATCAGCCCCAGCATTTT
- | TRBJ2-1 | once | TRBV27 | CASSFLPRGGTYNEQFF | TGTGCCAGCAGTTTCCTCCCCAGGGGGGGCACCTACAATGAGCAGTTCTTC
- | TRBJ1-1 | - | TRBV6-6 | CASSSNREGRRTEAFF | TGTGCCAGCAGCTCAAACAGGGAGGGGCGAAGGACTGAAGCTTTCTTT
- | TRBJ1-1 | - | TRBV10-1 | CASSESRNTEAFF | TGCGCCAGCAGTGAGTCACGGAACACTGAAGCTTTCTTT
TRBD2 | TRBJ2-1 | - | TRBV5-1 | CASSLTSGAGEQFF | TGCGCCAGCAGCCTCACTAGCGGGGCGGGTGAGCAGTTCTTC
- | TRBJ1-5 | - | TRBV2 | CASGGGVVYQPQHF | TGTGCCAGCGGCGGCGGGGTAGTTTATCAGCCCCAGCATTTT
- | TRBJ2-5 | - | TRBV12-5 | CASGWDIQETQYF | TGTGCTAGTGGATGGGACATCCAAGAGACCCAGTACTTC
- | TRBJ1-3 | - | TRBV28 | CASSSRVRAGNTIYF | TGTGCCAGCAGTTCGAGGGTAAGGGCTGGAAACACCATATATTTT
- | TRBJ2-1 | - | TRBV19 | CASSMPPGDEQFF | TGTGCCAGTAGTATGCCCCCGGGCGATGAGCAGTTCTTC
- | TRBJ2-1 | - | TRBV9 | CASSAHPRGSYNEQFF | TGTGCCAGCAGCGCCCACCCACGCGGATCCTACAATGAGCAGTTCTTC
- | TRBJ2-3 | few | TRBV14 | CASSQDRVLSTDTQYF | TGTGCCAGCAGCCAAGACAGGGTTTTGAGCACAGATACGCAGTATTTT
TRBD2 | TRBJ2-5 | - | TRBV7-9 | CASSQGLAGSTQYF | TGTGCCAGCAGCCAGGGACTAGCGGGGTCGACCCAGTACTTC
- | TRBJ1-1 | - | TRBV5-1 | CASAPGGGTEAFF | TGCGCCAGCGCCCCTGGGGGGGGCACTGAAGCTTTCTTT
- | TRBJ2-1 | - | TRBV4-2 | CASSQGLGHPNEQFF | TGTGCCAGCAGCCAAGGCCTTGGGCACCCCAATGAGCAGTTCTTC
TRBD2 | TRBJ2-1 | - | TRBV27 | CASSLSGTSVANEQFF | TGTGCCAGCAGTTTATCCGGGACTAGCGTGGCCAATGAGCAGTTCTTC